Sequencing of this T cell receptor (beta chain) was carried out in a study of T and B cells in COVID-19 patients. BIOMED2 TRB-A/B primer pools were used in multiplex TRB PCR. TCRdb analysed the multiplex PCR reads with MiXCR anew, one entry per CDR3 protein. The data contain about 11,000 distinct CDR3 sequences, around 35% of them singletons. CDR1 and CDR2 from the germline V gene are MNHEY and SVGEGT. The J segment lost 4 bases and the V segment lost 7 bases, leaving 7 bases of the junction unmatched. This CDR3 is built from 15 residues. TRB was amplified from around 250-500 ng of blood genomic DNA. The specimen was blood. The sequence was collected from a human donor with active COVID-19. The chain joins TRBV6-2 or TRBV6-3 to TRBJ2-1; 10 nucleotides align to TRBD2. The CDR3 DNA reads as TGTGCCAGCAAATTACTAGCGGGAATATACAATGAGCAGTTCTTC. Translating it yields CASKLLAGIYNEQFF.